These T cell receptor beta chains were read from a single sample in a study of T-cell reconstitution after alpha-beta-depleted transplantation in children. Via MiXCR, TCRdb re-called the PCR reads, giving one row per CDR3 protein. This sample has 200,000 to 250,000 distinct CDR3 sequences; about 9.5% occur once, and the top ten carry 6.2%. The specimen was PBMCs from the stem cell graft donor, collected from the stem cell graft. These TCRs come from a human donor who donated a stem cell graft to a child with acute lymphoblastic leukemia. Both conserved end residues are part of each CDR3. The D gene is left open where the match is weak. Size is stated for part of the rows, as once, few or many counts, or as a class when the clone is expanded.

abundance	v_gene	d_gene	j_gene	CDR3nt	CDR3aa
NA	TRBV7-2	TRBD1	TRBJ1-6	TGTGCCAGCAGCAAAGTGGGGACAGGGAATTCACCCCTCCACTTT	CASSKVGTGNSPLHF
few	TRBV24-1	TRBD1	TRBJ2-7	TGTGCCACCAGTGATTGGACAGGGGCCGCCTACGAGCAGTACTTC	CATSDWTGAAYEQYF
NA	TRBV5-1	NA	TRBJ2-3	TGCGCCAGCAGGTCCCCCGGCACAGATACGCAGTATTTT	CASRSPGTDTQYF
many	TRBV5-1	NA	TRBJ1-2	TGCGCCAGCAGCGTAGTCGGGGGAAGAGGCTACACCTTC	CASSVVGGRGYTF
many	TRBV5-1	NA	TRBJ1-1	TGCGCCAGCAGCTCCCGCGGCCCGAACACTGAAGCTTTCTTT	CASSSRGPNTEAFF
few	TRBV2	TRBD1	TRBJ1-6	TGTGCCAGCAGTCATACGGGACAGGGGGCCCCCTATAATTCACCCCTCCACTTT	CASSHTGQGAPYNSPLHF
many	TRBV29-1	NA	TRBJ1-1	TGCTCCCTAACAGGGAACACTGAAGCTTTCTTT	CSLTGNTEAFF
many	TRBV7-6	TRBD2	TRBJ2-1	TGTGCCAGCAGCTTTAGCGGGGGGGATGAGCAGTTCTTC	CASSFSGGDEQFF
NA	TRBV5-1	NA	TRBJ1-2	TGCGCCAGCAGGGAGACCTCTGAGGATGGCTACACCTTC	CASRETSEDGYTF
NA	TRBV21-1	NA	TRBJ1-2	TGTGCCAGCAGCAAAGGGACACGATACCCCTATGGCTACACCTTC	CASSKGTRYPYGYTF
few	TRBV2	NA	TRBJ1-6	TGTGCCAGCAGTGAAAGGCCTTCCTATAATTCACCCCTCCACTTT	CASSERPSYNSPLHF
NA	TRBV21-1	NA	TRBJ1-6	TGTGCCAGCAACAGCGGACAGGAGGATAATTCACCCCTCCACTTT	CASNSGQEDNSPLHF
NA	TRBV29-1	NA	TRBJ2-4	TGCAGCGTGGAGGCTTTAGCCAAAAACATTCAGTACTTC	CSVEALAKNIQYF
NA	TRBV10-3	TRBD2	TRBJ2-5	TGTGCCATCAGTGAGTCTAGCGGGGGTGGAGAGACCCAGTACTTC	CAISESSGGGETQYF
few	TRBV7-2	NA	TRBJ1-2	TGTGCCAGCAGCTTAGAACCGAATTTGGGTGGCTACACCTTC	CASSLEPNLGGYTF
many	TRBV5-1	NA	TRBJ1-2	TGCGCCAGCAGCGACAGCGACTATGGCTACACCTTC	CASSDSDYGYTF
few	TRBV10-3	NA	TRBJ1-2	TGTGCCATCAGTGAAACCGGGGGGATAAACTATGGCTACACCTTC	CAISETGGINYGYTF
many	TRBV20-1	TRBD1	TRBJ1-4	TGCAGTGCTGAAGACAGGGAGGGTGAAAAACTGTTTTTT	CSAEDREGEKLFF
NA	TRBV7-9	NA	TRBJ1-4	TGTGCCAGCAGCCAAACCTCGGACAGCCACATAACTAATGAAAAACTGTTTTTT	CASSQTSDSHITNEKLFF
many	TRBV11-2	NA	TRBJ1-1	TGTGCCAGCAGATTTAGGGGGGGTATAACTGAAGCTTTCTTT	CASRFRGGITEAFF
few	TRBV20-1	TRBD1	TRBJ1-1	TGCAGTGCTAGAGAGACGACAGGGGCTCCCACTGAAGCTTTCTTT	CSARETTGAPTEAFF
many	TRBV5-1	TRBD1	TRBJ2-7	TGCGCCAGCAGCTTCTCCGGGACAGGAATCTACGAGCAGTACTTC	CASSFSGTGIYEQYF
many	TRBV15	NA	TRBJ2-7	TGTGCCACCAGCAGCAGGGACGGCCTCTACGAGCAGTACTTC	CATSSRDGLYEQYF
many	TRBV4-2	NA	TRBJ1-2	TGTGCCAGCAGCCAAGATGGGGGGCATTCGCTCGGGTACACCTTC	CASSQDGGHSLGYTF
NA	TRBV25-1	TRBD1	TRBJ1-6	TGTGCCAGCAGTGAATTTGTCAGGGGGAATTCACCCCTCCACTTT	CASSEFVRGNSPLHF
many	TRBV7-6	NA	TRBJ2-3	TGTGCCAGCAGCTCTGTCGCAGAACAAGATACGCAGTATTTT	CASSSVAEQDTQYF
NA	TRBV12-3/TRBV12-4	NA	TRBJ2-4	TGTGCCAGCTCTATGGAGGCCCCATTGGGGGGCATTCAGTACTTC	CASSMEAPLGGIQYF
NA	TRBV5-4	TRBD1	TRBJ2-3	TGTGCCAGCAGCATACCGACAGGGCCTAAGTATTTT	CASSIPTGPKYF
few	TRBV27	NA	TRBJ1-1	TGTGCCAGCAGTTTCCGACAGAACACTGAAGCTTTCTTT	CASSFRQNTEAFF
NA	TRBV27	NA	TRBJ2-1	TGTGCCAGCAGTTTAAGTCGACAGCCCGAGAATGAGCAGTTCTTC	CASSLSRQPENEQFF
few	TRBV5-4	NA	TRBJ2-5	TGTGCCAGCAGCTTGGCCACGCGGGCCAAAGAGACCCAGTACTTC	CASSLATRAKETQYF
many	TRBV29-1	NA	TRBJ1-2	TGCAGCGTTGCATCAGGGTTCTATGGCTACACCTTC	CSVASGFYGYTF
NA	TRBV29-1	NA	TRBJ2-6	TGCAGCGTTGAGATGATCTCTGGGGCCAACGTCCTGACTTTC	CSVEMISGANVLTF
many	TRBV2	TRBD1	TRBJ2-6	TGTGCCAGCAGTAAACAGGGGGCGGCTGGGGCCAACGTCCTGACTTTC	CASSKQGAAGANVLTF
NA	TRBV5-1	NA	TRBJ2-5	TGCGCCAGCAGACTAGCCCCTCCCCAGGAGACCCAGTACTTC	CASRLAPPQETQYF
NA	TRBV27	NA	TRBJ2-7	TGTGCCACCATCACAGGGAACGAGCAGTACTTC	CATITGNEQYF
few	TRBV6-1	NA	TRBJ2-3	TGTGCCAGCAGACAGACTAGAACTGGAGGAGATACGCAGTATTTT	CASRQTRTGGDTQYF
many	TRBV10-3	NA	TRBJ2-5	TGTGCCATCAGTGTTGGGGGGCAGGAGACCCAGTACTTC	CAISVGGQETQYF
few	TRBV27	NA	TRBJ1-5	TGTGCCAGCAGTTTGGAGGGTTTCGATCAGCCCCAGCATTTT	CASSLEGFDQPQHF
NA	TRBV4-2	NA	TRBJ1-5	TGTGCCAGCAGCCAAGATATAAAACAGCCCCAGCATTTT	CASSQDIKQPQHF
few	TRBV5-1	TRBD1	TRBJ2-3	TGCGCCAGCAGCTCAGGACAGGCCCAAAGCACAGATACGCAGTATTTT	CASSSGQAQSTDTQYF